The following is a TCR beta chain sequence with its context. Its antigen is not identified. This entry comes from a study of PD-1 blockade in classical Hodgkin lymphoma. CDR1 and CDR2 from the germline V gene are SGHTA and FQGTGA. CDR3 length: 13 residues. Trimming left V 5 bases short and J 5 bases short, with 11 bases between. Relapse after autologous stem cell transplantation occurred in every patient, and brentuximab vedotin exposure varied. Responses achieved at best were complete response, partial response or progressive disease. Findings and limits, study-wide: The CD4+ diversity rise by C4D1 was clearest in complete responders. Differences between repertoires have undefined causes, possibly disease activity or prior therapy.

Sequenced by immunoSEQ multiplex PCR; TCRdb stores in-frame clones only, minus some. This table has about 97,000 clones, approximately 88% appearing once. The chain recombines TRBV7-3 with TRBJ2-3, with D tentatively TRBD1 (6 bases). The sequencing here drew on peripheral blood mononuclear cells (PBMCs), taken at baseline. The receptor was isolated from a human donor with classical Hodgkin lymphoma. CDR3 in DNA: TGTGCCAGCAGCCCCAGAGGGGGAGATACGCAGTATTTT. This gives the protein CASSPRGGDTQYF.